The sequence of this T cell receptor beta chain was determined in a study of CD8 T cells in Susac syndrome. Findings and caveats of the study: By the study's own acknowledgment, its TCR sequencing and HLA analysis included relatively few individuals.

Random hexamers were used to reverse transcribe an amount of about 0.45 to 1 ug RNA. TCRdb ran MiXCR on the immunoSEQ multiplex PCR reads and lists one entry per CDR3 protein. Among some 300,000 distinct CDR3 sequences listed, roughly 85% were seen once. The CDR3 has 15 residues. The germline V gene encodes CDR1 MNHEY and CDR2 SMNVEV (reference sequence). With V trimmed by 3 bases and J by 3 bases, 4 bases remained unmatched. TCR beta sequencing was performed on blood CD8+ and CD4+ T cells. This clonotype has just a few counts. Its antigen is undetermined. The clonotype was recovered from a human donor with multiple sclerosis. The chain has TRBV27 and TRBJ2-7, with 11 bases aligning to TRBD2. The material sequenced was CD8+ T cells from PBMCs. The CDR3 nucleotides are TGTGCCAGCAGTTTCTTAGGGACTAGCGGCTACGAGCAGTACTTC. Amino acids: CASSFLGTSGYEQYF.